What follows are 18 T cell receptor beta chains derived from one specimen sequenced in a study of T cell responses to AZD1222 COVID-19 vaccine. Profiled with immunoSEQ multiplex PCR; TCRdb holds only in-frame clones, not every one. The sample lists around 150,000 clones; roughly 90% were seen once. The material sequenced was peripheral blood, taken on day 0 of AZD1222 vaccination. These receptors were taken from an adult in good health.

By share of the sample, this clone is medium-sized (0.01 to 0.1%). The J gene is TRBJ2-1, the V gene TRBV6-1; either TRBD1 or TRBD2 may supply D (5 bases each). From germline, CDR1 is MNHNS and CDR2 SASEGT. The CDR3 contains 15 residues. V lost 1 base and J lost 4, with 11 bases in between. The CDR3 DNA is TGTGCCAGCAGTGAAGAAGAGGGGTCATACAATGAGCAGTTCTTC. Protein sequence: CASSEEEGSYNEQFF.

This chain links TRBV19 with TRBJ1-6; TRBD1 aligns across 9 bases. V lost 4 bases, J lost 8 bases, and 6 bases stayed unmatched. The germline V gene encodes CDR1 LNHDA and CDR2 SQIVND (reference sequence). The CDR3 runs to 15 residues. CDR3 amino acids: CASSTYRGHHSPLHF. The CDR3 region has the DNA TGTGCCAGTAGTACATACAGGGGGCATCATTCACCCCTCCACTTT.

This rearrangement joins TRBV28 to TRBJ1-1; a weak D match, TRBD1 (6 bases). The CDR3 covers 14 residues. The germline CDR1 and CDR2 sequences are MDHEN and SYDVKM. Trimming removed 7 bases at V and 0 bases at J, with 12 bases between. CDR3 nucleotides: TGTGCCAGCACCCTCGACAGGTTGAACACTGAAGCTTTCTTT. This gives the protein CASTLDRLNTEAFF. Filled out from reference TRBV28 and TRBJ1-1, the complete variable domain reads DVKVTQSSRYLVKRTGEKVFLECVQDMDHENMFWYRQDPGLGLRLIYFSYDVKMKEKGDIPEGYSVSREKKERFSLILESASTNQTSMYLCASTLDRLNTEAFFGQGTRLTVV.

The chain couples TRBV6-2 or TRBV6-3 to TRBJ1-2, with 7 bases identical to TRBD1. Germline trimming cut 5 bases from V and 8 bases from J; bases unmatched to any gene: 8. Germline V lookup: CDR1 MNHEY, CDR2 SVGEGT. CDR3 length: 13 amino acids. The CDR3 DNA follows: TGTGCCAGCAGTCCAGGAGGGGGCGCAGGCTACACCTTC. Protein sequence: CASSPGGGAGYTF.

This clone appeared a few times. The chain combines TRBV11-2 with TRBJ1-4; D remains ambiguous. CDR3 length equals 16 residues. Trimming removed 3 bases at V and 3 bases at J, with 14 bases between. Germline V gives CDR1 SGHAT, CDR2 FQNNGV. The CDR3 here is CASSFNRGRPNEKLFF. CDR3 DNA sequence: TGTGCCAGCAGCTTTAACAGAGGGAGACCTAATGAAAAACTGTTTTTT.

The chain links TRBV6-1 to TRBJ1-1; no clear D gene. V was trimmed by 1 base and J by 8 bases, leaving 5 bases between them. The CDR3 loop spans 11 amino acids. Germline CDR1 is MNHNS and CDR2 is SASEGT. CDR3 DNA: TGTGCCAGCAGTGAAGGGTGGGAAGCTTTCTTT. It encodes CASSEGWEAFF.

The CDR3 nucleotides read TGTGCCAGCAGCTTGGAAAGGCCGATTAACTATGGCTACACCTTC. Translation gives CASSLERPINYGYTF. V usage is TRBV5-4 and J usage is TRBJ1-2, with D hard to call. The CDR3 sequence is 15 residues long. The ends were cut back, 0 bases at V and 1 base at J, with 10 bases in the middle. Germline CDR1 is SGHNT and CDR2 is YYREEE (reference sequence). Using reference TRBV5-4 and TRBJ1-2 for the parts outside the CDR3, the full variable domain is ETGVTQSPTHLIKTRGQQVTLRCSSQSGHNTVSWYQQALGQGPQFIFQYYREEENGRGNFPPRFSGLQFPNYSSELNVNALELDDSALYLCASSLERPINYGYTFGSGTRLTVV.

V usage is TRBV19 and J usage is TRBJ2-7; D might be TRBD1 (6 bases). Germline V lookup: CDR1 LNHDA, CDR2 SQIVND (reference sequence). V shed 5 bases and J shed 6 bases, with 17 bases lying between them. CDR3 length: 14 residues. The CDR3 loop reads CASSAEGVGREQYF. CDR3 sequence (DNA): TGTGCCAGTAGTGCCGAGGGGGTAGGGCGCGAGCAGTACTTC.

This chain joins TRBV5-4 and TRBJ2-7; D may be TRBD1 or TRBD2 (6 bases each). CDR3 size: 15 residues. Germline V gene sequence: CDR1 SGHNT, CDR2 YYREEE (reference sequence). V dropped 0 bases and J dropped 4 bases, with 14 bases sitting between them. CDR3 nucleotides: TGTGCCAGCAGCTTGGAGGAGGGCAGGGGTTACGAGCAGTACTTC. Its translation: CASSLEEGRGYEQYF.

This rearrangement joins TRBV18 to TRBJ1-4; weak D call: TRBD1 (6 bases). The germline V and J ends were trimmed by 1 base and 6 bases, with 18 bases remaining between them. From germline, CDR1 is KGHSH and CDR2 LQKENI. This CDR3 spans 17 amino acids. The CDR3 is CASSPLLSSTGDEKLFF. CDR3 bases: TGTGCCAGCTCACCACTGTTGTCTTCGACAGGAGATGAAAAACTGTTTTTT.

This chain links TRBV3-1 (or the pseudogene TRBV3-2) with TRBJ1-1, with D perhaps TRBD1 (6 bases). V shed 4 bases and J shed 0 bases, with 15 bases lying between them. CDR1 is LGHDT and CDR2 is YNNKEL in the germline V gene (reference sequence). The CDR3 runs to 16 residues. The CDR3 spells CASSRKTGRMNTEAFF. The CDR3 bases are TGTGCCAGCAGCCGAAAGACAGGCCGCATGAACACTGAAGCTTTCTTT.

This clone was observed once. The chain combines TRBV9 with TRBJ1-3; no clear D gene. V was shortened by 0 bases and J by 11 bases, with 18 bases between the two germline ends. Germline CDR1 is SGDLS and CDR2 is YYNGEE. The length of the CDR3 is 15 residues. This CDR3 reads CASSVGNSPESPIYF. CDR3 nucleotides: TGTGCCAGCAGCGTAGGCAACAGTCCGGAAAGTCCCATATATTTT.

The CDR3 bases are TGTGCCAGCAGCTTAGTGTTGGGCGGAACCTCCTACGAGCAGTACTTC. It codes for CASSLVLGGTSYEQYF. This rearrangement joins TRBV7-2 to TRBJ2-7, with no clear D. This CDR3 is built from 16 residues. Germline assignment: CDR1 SGHTA and CDR2 FQGNSA. V was pared by 1 base and J by 0 bases, with 13 bases between.

The chain is built from TRBV19 and TRBJ1-5; 8 bases align to TRBD1. Germline V CDR1 and CDR2: LNHDA, SQIVND (reference sequence). The CDR3 covers 13 residues. J lost 4 bases, V lost 7 bases, and 3 bases had no gene match. The CDR3 DNA is TGTGCCAGTACCAGACAGGGGAATCAGCCCCAGCATTTT. Translating it yields CASTRQGNQPQHF.

The chain joins TRBV27 to TRBJ2-1, with TRBD2 matching 10 bases. The CDR3 spans 18 residues. Germline V gene data show CDR1 as MNHEY and CDR2 as SMNVEV (reference sequence). J lost 5 bases, V lost 7 bases, and 17 bases had no gene match. CDR3: CASTPQVASGGWNNEQFF. The CDR3 DNA sequence: TGTGCCAGCACCCCTCAGGTGGCTAGCGGGGGATGGAACAATGAGCAGTTCTTC.

The chain couples TRBV18 to TRBJ1-1; D is possibly TRBD1 (5 bases). With 4 bases removed from V and 0 bases from J, the gap between germline ends came to 9 bases. CDR1 and CDR2 (germline): KGHSH, LQKENI. There are 14 residues in the CDR3. The CDR3 region has the DNA TGTGCCAGCTCACGGGGGGACGTGAACACTGAAGCTTTCTTT. It is translated as CASSRGDVNTEAFF.

J is TRBJ1-2 and V is TRBV9; D might be TRBD1 (5 bases). Germline CDR1 SGDLS, CDR2 YYNGEE. The V end was cut by 4 bases, the J end by 6 bases, with 19 bases between. The CDR3 is 15 amino acids. CDR3 region: CASSRPGGWKDGYTF. CDR3 coding DNA: TGTGCCAGCAGCCGCCCGGGGGGATGGAAAGATGGCTACACCTTC.

This clone was counted only a few times. The chain is built from TRBV7-8 and TRBJ2-7; TRBD1 matches 11 bases. This CDR3 is built from 18 residues. The V and J ends lost 3 bases and 2 bases, in that order; junction bases with no gene match: 12. CDR1 and CDR2 (germline): SGHVS, FQNEAQ. CDR3 bases: TGTGCCAGCAGCTTCCGGGGACAGGGGGTTTCCTATGCCTACGAGCAGTACTTC. Amino acids: CASSFRGQGVSYAYEQYF. The entire variable domain, with the rest obtained from reference TRBV7-8 and TRBJ2-7, is as follows: GAGVSQSPRYKVAKRGQDVALRCDPISGHVSLFWYQQALGQGPEFLTYFQNEAQLDKSGLPSDRFFAERPEGSVSTLKIQRTQQEDSAVYLCASSFRGQGVSYAYEQYFGPGTRLTVT.